The 14 T cell receptor beta chains in this list originate from one sample, sequenced in a study of Ad26.COV2.S vaccination and SARS-CoV-2 variants. Clones were sequenced by immunoSEQ multiplex PCR, and TCRdb holds only the in-frame ones, with some missing. The sample has 300,000 to 350,000 clones, approximately 86% seen once. Documented treatment: roughly 19 received Ad26.COV2.S at low or high dose, single or two shots; several received placebo; per-sample allocation not given. Sampling was performed 63 days after the first vaccine or placebo injection. Sequenced material: peripheral blood, taken in a trial of Ad26.COV2.S vaccine versus placebo. The receptors originated from a person between 18 and 60 years old who received the Ad26.COV2.S COVID-19 vaccine or a placebo.

This clone was recorded a few times. Distinct nucleotide sequences in the sample also encode this CDR3. The genes are TRBV4-1 and TRBJ1-5; no firm D call. Germline V lookup: CDR1 MGHRA, CDR2 YSYEKL. The CDR3 sequence is 14 residues long. V was pared by 1 base and J by 4 bases, with 8 bases between. CDR3 coding DNA: TGCGCCAGCAGCCAAGTGATGGGTAATCAGCCCCAGCATTTT. Translating gives CASSQVMGNQPQHF.

The rearrangement uses TRBV12-3 or TRBV12-4 and TRBJ1-2; no clear D gene. The CDR3 sequence is 11 residues long. V was clipped by 8 bases and J by 8 bases, with 12 bases between them. The DNA of the CDR3 is TGTGCCAGCTCCGACCGGGGAGGCTACACCTTC. Translation: CASSDRGGYTF.

The chain employs TRBV5-1 and TRBJ1-2; the D is unclear. Germline-derived CDR1 and CDR2 are SGHRS and YFSETQ. This CDR3 comprises 16 residues. Trimming pared 0 bases from V and 1 base from J, leaving 13 bases between. CDR3 in DNA: TGCGCCAGCAGCTTGGAAGGTAGAGGGCTTAACTATGGCTACACCTTC. Its protein product is CASSLEGRGLNYGYTF. The whole variable domain, filled in from reference TRBV5-1 and TRBJ1-2, reads KAGVTQTPRYLIKTRGQQVTLSCSPISGHRSVSWYQQTPGQGLQFLFEYFSETQRNKGNFPGRFSGRQFSNSRSEMNVSTLELGDSALYLCASSLEGRGLNYGYTFGSGTRLTVV.

The chain recombines TRBV3-1 (or the pseudogene TRBV3-2) with TRBJ2-1; 7 nucleotides align to TRBD2. CDR3 length: 17 residues. Germline V gene data show CDR1 as LGHDT and CDR2 as YNNKEL (reference sequence). The J segment lost 5 bases and the V segment lost 0 bases, leaving 10 bases of the junction unmatched. CDR3 amino acids: CASSQDRVGAGDNEQFF. The CDR3 DNA sequence: TGTGCCAGCAGCCAAGATCGTGTCGGGGCGGGGGACAATGAGCAGTTCTTC.

With regard to this clone: At one of its ends the junction is not consistent with the germline gene, which may arise from a read error. The V gene is TRBV12-3 or TRBV12-4, the J gene TRBJ1-5, with D possibly being TRBD1 (5 bases). The CDR3 extends over 13 amino acids. CDR3 nucleotides: TGTGCCAGCAGGTTAGGGGAAAATCAGCCCCAGCATTTT. It is translated as CASRLGENQPQHF.

Concerning this clone itself: Other DNA sequences in the sample encode the same CDR3. V is TRBV2 and J is TRBJ1-3; D remains ambiguous. Germline V CDR1 and CDR2: SNHLY, FYNNEI. V was cut by 4 bases and J by 4 bases, with 5 bases left in between. CDR3 length: 12 residues. The CDR3, as DNA: TGTGCCAGCAGTGTGTCCGGAAACACCATATATTTT. The encoded protein is CASSVSGNTIYF.

The rearrangement uses TRBV19 and TRBJ1-1, with D perhaps TRBD1 (5 bases). The CDR3 has 13 amino acids. Between the trimmed V and J ends, which lost 4 bases and 1 base, there was a span of 7 bases. Per the germline V gene, CDR1 is LNHDA and CDR2 is SQIVND (reference sequence). The CDR3 DNA is TGTGCCAGTAGTACAGGGAGGAACACTGAAGCTTTCTTT. Amino acid sequence: CASSTGRNTEAFF.

The chain recombines TRBV3-1 (or the pseudogene TRBV3-2) with TRBJ1-6, with D maybe TRBD1 (6 bases). The length of the CDR3 is 20 residues. Trimming removed 0 bases from V and 0 bases from J, with 18 bases in between. Germline V lookup: CDR1 LGHDT, CDR2 YNNKEL (reference sequence). CDR3 loop: CASSQEWLGGRTSYNSPLHF. The DNA of the CDR3 is TGTGCCAGCAGCCAAGAATGGCTCGGGGGCAGGACCTCCTATAATTCACCCCTCCACTTT.

This chain links TRBV30 with TRBJ1-5, with D unclear. In germline, CDR1 is GTSNPN, CDR2 SVGIG (reference sequence). This CDR3 has 13 residues. The V gene lost 1 base and the J gene lost 6 bases, with 10 bases spanning the gap. The CDR3 loop is CAWSETAGQPQHF. DNA of the CDR3: TGTGCCTGGAGTGAAACAGCCGGTCAGCCCCAGCATTTT. The full variable domain, rest sourced from reference TRBV30 and TRBJ1-5, is SQTIHQWPATLVQPVGSPLSLECTVEGTSNPNLYWYRQAAGRGLQLLFYSVGIGQISSEVPQNLSASRPQDRQFILSSKKLLLSDSGFYLCAWSETAGQPQHFGDGTRLSIL.

The chain couples TRBV6-5 to TRBJ2-7; TRBD1 is a possible D gene (6 bases). This CDR3 region has 12 residues. V lost 8 bases and J 4 bases, leaving 12 bases between the germline ends. Germline V gives CDR1 MNHEY, CDR2 SVGAGI. In nucleotides, the CDR3 is TGTGCCAGCCAGGGGACACCTTACGAGCAGTACTTC. Translated, it gives CASQGTPYEQYF.

This clone was seen only a few times. The V gene is TRBV7-9, the J gene TRBJ1-1; TRBD1 matches at 8 bases. The CDR3 has 17 amino acids. Germline V gene sequence: CDR1 SEHNR, CDR2 FQNEAQ (reference sequence). The V segment lost 5 bases and the J segment 0 bases; nucleotides outside the gene matches: 11. CDR3 DNA: TGTGCCAGCAGCAACCCGACCGGGACAGGACTGAACACTGAAGCTTTCTTT. Encoded protein: CASSNPTGTGLNTEAFF.

The rearrangement uses TRBV27 and TRBJ1-5, with D perhaps matching TRBD1 (6 bases). V shed 4 bases and J shed 0 bases, with 16 bases lying between them. The CDR3 contains 17 residues. Germline values: CDR1 MNHEY, CDR2 SMNVEV (reference sequence). This chain's CDR3 is CASSSLQQGYSNQPQHF. The CDR3 region has the DNA TGTGCCAGCAGTTCCCTTCAACAGGGCTATAGCAATCAGCCCCAGCATTTT.

The rearrangement joins TRBV4-1 to TRBJ2-7, with 11 bases that match TRBD2. From germline, CDR1 is MGHRA and CDR2 YSYEKL. The CDR3 covers 16 residues. Losses at the gene ends were 2 bases for V and 2 bases for J; bases not matched to a gene: 5. Written as DNA, the CDR3 is TGCGCCAGCAGCCAAACCCCTAGCGGGGGGACCTACGAGCAGTACTTC. This gives the protein CASSQTPSGGTYEQYF.

V usage is TRBV7-9 and J usage is TRBJ2-1, with 12 bases fitting TRBD2. After removal of 2 bases from V and 7 bases from J, the junction contained 12 bases not matched to a gene. The CDR3 extends over 18 amino acids. Germline assignment: CDR1 SEHNR and CDR2 FQNEAQ (reference sequence). CDR3 in DNA: TGTGCCAGCAGCTTACCCATCCGACTAGCGGGGGTGCTAAATGAGCAGTTCTTC. Translated, it gives CASSLPIRLAGVLNEQFF.